This is a list of T cell receptor beta chains from one sample in a study of T cells in Graves' hyperthyroidism and ophthalmopathy. TCRdb re-called the multiplex PCR reads with MiXCR, one entry per CDR3 protein. The table shows about 760,000 distinct CDR3 sequences, with just over 35% occurring only once. The specimen was blood. Every receptor here comes from a woman aged 40 to 50 with Graves' hyperthyroidism. Each CDR3 is given with its conserved first and last residue. D genes are given only for firm matches. Clone size, where shown, is once, few, many, or a class for clones that have expanded.

clone_size,j_call,v_call,d_call,cdr3_aa,cdr3_nt
few,TRBJ2-7,TRBV6-1,NA,CASSEEKSTGSSYEQYF,TGTGCCAGCAGTGAAGAAAAATCAACAGGGAGCTCCTACGAGCAGTACTTC
NA,TRBJ2-5,TRBV12-3/TRBV12-4,TRBD2,CTSSLAGVTFQETQYF,TGTACCAGCAGCTTAGCGGGGGTAACCTTCCAAGAGACCCAGTACTTC
NA,TRBJ1-3,TRBV19,NA,CASSMGGKTGNTIYF,TGTGCCAGTAGTATGGGGGGAAAGACTGGAAACACCATATATTTT
NA,TRBJ1-2,TRBV11-2,NA,CASSSPPQGDGYTF,TGTGCCAGCAGCTCGCCTCCACAAGGAGATGGCTACACCTTC
NA,TRBJ2-5,TRBV6-5,TRBD2,CASSESSGGPGTQYF,TGTGCCAGCAGTGAATCTAGCGGGGGGCCAGGGACCCAGTACTTC
few,TRBJ1-2,TRBV12-3/TRBV12-4,NA,CASSPARGGYTF,TGTGCCAGCAGCCCCGCCCGAGGGGGCTACACCTTC
once,TRBJ2-7,TRBV7-9,TRBD1,CASSLRTGHFYEQYF,TGTGCCAGCAGCTTGCGGACAGGGCATTTTTACGAGCAGTACTTC
many,TRBJ1-5,TRBV9,NA,CASSVGVGSNQPQHF,TGTGCCAGCAGCGTAGGGGTAGGAAGCAATCAGCCCCAGCATTTT
many,TRBJ1-2,TRBV9,NA,CASSDGPSGRYGYTF,TGTGCCAGCAGCGATGGGCCCTCAGGCCGCTATGGCTACACCTTC
few,TRBJ1-1,TRBV4-3,NA,CASSQDIRGTEAFF,TGCGCCAGCAGCCAAGATATCCGAGGTACTGAAGCTTTCTTT
NA,TRBJ1-2,TRBV9,NA,CASSSRTSGVHYGYTF,TGTGCCAGCAGCTCCCGGACTAGCGGGGTCCACTATGGCTACACCTTC
NA,TRBJ1-3,TRBV5-1,NA,CASSQGEYSGNTIYF,TGCGCCAGCAGCCAAGGGGAGTACTCTGGAAACACCATATATTTT
NA,TRBJ1-2,TRBV6-5,TRBD1,CASSYEGTVYGYTF,TGTGCCAGCAGTTACGAGGGGACAGTATATGGCTACACCTTC
few,TRBJ2-7,TRBV7-8,NA,CASSLLSYSGPRGSYEQYF,TGTGCCAGCAGCTTATTGTCCTATTCGGGCCCAAGGGGGTCCTACGAGCAGTACTTC
many,TRBJ1-5,TRBV10-3,NA,CAISDWDGDQPQHF,TGTGCCATCAGTGACTGGGACGGAGATCAGCCCCAGCATTTT
many,TRBJ1-5,TRBV7-6,NA,CASSLDDISDQPQHF,TGTGCCAGCAGCTTAGATGACATCTCCGATCAGCCCCAGCATTTT
NA,TRBJ2-6,TRBV3-1,NA,CASSQDHSGANVLTF,TGTGCCAGCAGCCAAGATCACTCTGGGGCCAACGTCCTGACTTTC
NA,TRBJ1-5,TRBV20-1,TRBD1,CSARGYGQGVQPQHF,TGCAGTGCTAGAGGATACGGACAGGGGGTCCAGCCCCAGCATTTT
NA,TRBJ1-1,TRBV6-6,NA,CASRWARGTEAFF,TGTGCCAGCAGATGGGCCCGGGGCACTGAAGCTTTCTTT
many,TRBJ1-2,TRBV24-1,NA,CATSDRQNQANYGYTF,TGTGCCACCAGTGATCGACAGAACCAAGCTAACTATGGCTACACCTTC
NA,TRBJ1-1,TRBV10-3,TRBD1,CAISEFETGNFAEAFF,TGTGCCATCAGTGAGTTTGAGACAGGGAATTTCGCTGAAGCTTTCTTT
NA,TRBJ1-5,TRBV19,NA,CASSYGRFINQPQHF,TGTGCCAGTAGTTACGGACGGTTTATCAATCAGCCCCAGCATTTT